The 17 T cell receptor beta chains given below trace back to one sample, sequenced in a study of CD8+ T cells in alopecia areata. TCR sequencing used cDNA made by reverse transcription of extracted RNA. Libraries were prepared by immunoSEQ multiplex PCR; TCRdb keeps only in-frame clonotypes and omits some of them. The data show around 160,000 clones, around 47% seen once. Specimen: CD4+ T cells sorted from blood. The source of these receptors is a human donor with alopecia areata.

The gene calls are TRBV6-1 and TRBJ1-2; maybe TRBD1 (5 bases). The V end was cut by 4 bases, the J end by 8 bases, with 11 bases between. The CDR3 has 12 residues. Per germline, CDR1 MNHNS and CDR2 SASEGT. The CDR3 coding sequence is TGTGCCAGCAGTGTGGACACGAGGGGCTACACCTTC. Its protein product is CASSVDTRGYTF.

The V gene is TRBV25-1, the J gene TRBJ2-7; D is perhaps TRBD1 (7 bases). V shed 0 bases and J shed 1 base, with 10 bases lying between them. This CDR3 has 15 amino acids. Germline CDR1 reads MGHDK; CDR2 reads SYGVNS. The CDR3 loop reads CASSEYQGGSYEQYF. In nucleotides, the CDR3 is TGTGCCAGCAGTGAATATCAGGGGGGATCCTACGAGCAGTACTTC.

The table lists this clone with a few counts. V and J are TRBV6-6 and TRBJ2-5; D remains unclear. Trimming stripped 8 bases from V and 5 bases from J, with 6 bases between. The CDR3 sequence is 10 residues long. Germline CDR1 and CDR2: MNHNY and SVGAGI (reference sequence). The CDR3 protein is CASWFETQYF. As DNA, the CDR3 is TGTGCCAGCTGGTTCGAGACCCAGTACTTC.

This chain connects TRBV5-1 to TRBJ2-3; 11 bases are a match to TRBD2. V dropped 3 bases and J dropped 2; count of bases not matched to a gene: 5. Per germline, CDR1 SGHRS and CDR2 YFSETQ. CDR3 length equals 16 residues. CDR3 residues: CASSSGTSGLTDTQYF. Here the CDR3 DNA reads TGCGCCAGCAGCTCTGGGACTAGCGGCCTCACAGATACGCAGTATTTT.

This clone was found once. The V and J genes are TRBV15 and TRBJ2-1; D is ambiguous. The CDR3 totals 12 residues. Germline V lookup: CDR1 LNHNV, CDR2 YYDKDF (reference sequence). Trimming left V 5 bases short and J 8 bases short, with 10 bases between. The CDR3 loop reads CATSRAVYEQFF. CDR3 coding DNA: TGTGCCACCAGCCGAGCAGTATATGAGCAGTTCTTC.

This chain links TRBV7-9 with TRBJ2-5; the match to TRBD1 covers 7 bases. Germline V gene lookup returns CDR1 SEHNR and CDR2 FQNEAQ (reference sequence). This CDR3 comprises 16 residues. The J segment lost 4 bases and the V segment lost 6 bases, leaving 14 bases of the junction unmatched. The CDR3, as DNA: TGTGCCAGCAGGGCCACCGGGACAGCGGTTTTAGAGACCCAGTACTTC. Its translation is CASRATGTAVLETQYF.

A single count supports this clone. The V call is TRBV5-4, the J call TRBJ1-4, with D maybe TRBD1 (6 bases). The CDR3 has 14 amino acids. V was trimmed by 0 bases and J by 6 bases, leaving 9 bases between them. Germline V lookup: CDR1 SGHNT, CDR2 YYREEE (reference sequence). The CDR3 region is CASSLGGGDEKLFF. The CDR3 DNA is TGTGCCAGCAGCTTGGGAGGGGGGGATGAAAAACTGTTTTTT.

This clone was detected only a few times. DNA for the CDR3: TGCAGCGTTGGGGAGGGCCCGAACACTGAAGCTTTCTTT. This gives the protein CSVGEGPNTEAFF. V and J are TRBV29-1 and TRBJ1-1; no reliable D call. Trimming stripped 4 bases from V and 1 base from J, with 10 bases between. This CDR3 has 13 amino acids. Germline CDR1 reads SQVTM; CDR2 reads ANQGSEA.

The J gene is TRBJ2-1, the V gene TRBV18; D might be TRBD1 (6 bases). Germline CDR1 is KGHSH and CDR2 is LQKENI. Trimming left V 6 bases short and J 4 bases short, with 13 bases between. The CDR3 runs to 14 residues. The CDR3 protein is CASSGNGQYNEQFF. In DNA, the CDR3 is TGTGCCAGCTCCGGGAACGGACAGTACAATGAGCAGTTCTTC.

V usage is TRBV11-2 and J usage is TRBJ2-2; D is undetermined. Trimming took off 4 bases at V and 2 bases at J, with 11 bases between the two ends. The CDR3 runs 15 residues. Germline CDR1 reads SGHAT; CDR2 reads FQNNGV. The CDR3 DNA sequence: TGTGCCAGCAGCTCCGTGACTGGAAACACCGGGGAGCTGTTTTTT. As protein: CASSSVTGNTGELFF.

CDR3: CASRGDRDYGYTF. DNA of the CDR3: TGTGCCAGCAGAGGGGACAGGGACTATGGCTACACCTTC. V is TRBV27 and J is TRBJ1-2; TRBD1 agrees at 9 bases. CDR3 length equals 13 residues. J was trimmed by 3 bases and V by 6 bases; bases with no gene match: 2. Germline V gene data show CDR1 as MNHEY and CDR2 as SMNVEV (reference sequence).

J is TRBJ2-1 and V is TRBV2; D possibly corresponds to TRBD2 (5 bases). This CDR3 has 14 amino acids. Germline values: CDR1 SNHLY, CDR2 FYNNEI. Trimming took off 4 bases at V and 9 bases at J, with 16 bases between the two ends. The CDR3 sequence: CASSGITRSGEQFF. The CDR3 coding sequence is TGTGCCAGCAGTGGAATTACTAGGTCGGGTGAGCAGTTCTTC.

V is TRBV15 and J is TRBJ2-5; no reliable D call. This CDR3 spans 16 amino acids. Germline V gene lookup returns CDR1 LNHNV and CDR2 YYDKDF (reference sequence). V shed 0 bases and J shed 2 bases, with 13 bases lying between them. The CDR3 is CATSRDWEWGQETQYF. DNA for the CDR3: TGTGCCACCAGCAGAGATTGGGAATGGGGACAAGAGACCCAGTACTTC.

The chain combines TRBV5-1 with TRBJ2-2, with D hard to call. The CDR3 loop spans 16 amino acids. Germline CDR1 is SGHRS and CDR2 is YFSETQ. Trimming shortened V by 4 bases and J by 7 bases, and 20 bases separated the two germline ends. CDR3 in amino acids: CASSTEGWANVGELFF. Here the CDR3 DNA reads TGCGCCAGCAGCACCGAAGGCTGGGCTAACGTCGGGGAGCTGTTTTTT. Supplemented by reference TRBV5-1 and TRBJ2-2, the full variable domain reads KAGVTQTPRYLIKTRGQQVTLSCSPISGHRSVSWYQQTPGQGLQFLFEYFSETQRNKGNFPGRFSGRQFSNSRSEMNVSTLELGDSALYLCASSTEGWANVGELFFGEGSRLTVL.

This clone has a handful of counts. This chain joins TRBV29-1 and TRBJ1-2; tentative D call: TRBD1 (6 bases). The V and J ends lost 0 bases and 8 bases respectively, with 10 bases between them. The CDR3 covers 12 residues. Germline CDR1 is SQVTM and CDR2 is ANQGSEA. CDR3 DNA: TGCAGCGTTGAAGAAGGGGGTGGGGGCTACACCTTC. The encoded protein is CSVEEGGGGYTF.

Remarks on this clone: The same CDR3 is also encoded by other DNA sequences in this sample. This sequence joins TRBV9 and TRBJ2-1; D is uncertain. With 0 bases removed from V and 7 bases from J, the gap between germline ends came to 8 bases. The CDR3 is made up of 13 amino acids. Germline V gene data show CDR1 as SGDLS and CDR2 as YYNGEE. The CDR3 is CASSVAGDNEQFF. CDR3 sequence (DNA): TGTGCCAGCAGCGTAGCTGGGGATAATGAGCAGTTCTTC.

The chain links TRBV4-2 to TRBJ2-2, with a weak D call TRBD1 (6 bases). Trimming stripped 3 bases from V and 0 bases from J, with 11 bases between. The length of the CDR3 is 16 residues. The germline V gene encodes CDR1 LGHNA and CDR2 YNFKEQ. Here the CDR3 DNA reads TGTGCCAGCAGCCACGCCGGGACAACGAACACCGGGGAGCTGTTTTTT. It translates to CASSHAGTTNTGELFF.